This T cell receptor beta chain was obtained from a study of control samples from healthy donors and cancer patients. The CDR3 contains 16 residues. Looked up from germline, CDR1 is LGHNA and CDR2 is YNFKEQ. With V trimmed by 4 bases and J by 0 bases, 8 bases remained unmatched. TCRdb keeps only in-frame clones here, not all; method: immunoSEQ multiplex PCR. The sample has roughly 120,000 clones; more than 85% are singletons. The chain combines TRBV4-2 with TRBJ1-2, with TRBD1 matching 7 bases. What was sequenced was blood. This receptor was taken from a young woman in good health. DNA of the CDR3: TGTGCCAGCAGCCGCGAGACAGGGCCTTCTAACTATGGCTACACCTTC. Its protein product is CASSRETGPSNYGYTF.